This paragraph covers one T cell receptor (beta chain) sequence. The target antigen is unknown. At one end, the junction sequence differs from germline, possibly due to a read error. The data derive from a study of cytotoxic CD8 clonotypes in ibrutinib-treated CLL. Sequenced by immunoSEQ multiplex PCR; TCRdb stores in-frame clones only, minus some. Of roughly 18,000 clones in the sample, approximately 81% were seen once. Study conclusions and caveats: Public clonotypes proved infrequent, and on treatment they shrank or remained steady.

The length of the CDR3 is 16 residues. CDR1 is SGHRS, CDR2 YFSETQ, per germline. The chain combines TRBV5-1 with TRBJ1-4, with D tentatively TRBD1 (5 bases). The material sequenced was PBMCs, taken before ibrutinib treatment. The TCR comes from a human donor with chronic lymphocytic leukemia. CDR3 amino acids: CASSLGPGEGREKLFF. CDR3 nucleotide sequence: TGCGCCAGCAGTTTGGGACCCGGTGAGGGGCGTGAAAAACTGTTTTTT. The full variable domain, rest sourced from reference TRBV5-1 and TRBJ1-4, is KAGVTQTPRYLIKTRGQQVTLSCSPISGHRSVSWYQQTPGQGLQFLFEYFSETQRNKGNFPGRFSGRQFSNSRSEMNVSTLELGDSALYLCASSLGPGEGREKLFFGSGTQLSVL.